What follows are 21 T cell receptor beta chains derived from one specimen sequenced in a study of T-cell memory formation after mild COVID-19. TCRdb re-called the 5' RACE reads through MiXCR, storing one row per CDR3 protein. The sample shows about 470,000 distinct CDR3 sequences, nearly 25% of them seen only once. Sequenced sample: PBMCs or a T cell subset sorted from them (not recorded which). These receptors were taken from an adult woman who had mild COVID-19 (a few samples of this study predate the infection). Cell type and time point are not known.

This chain joins TRBV30 and TRBJ2-7, with D perhaps matching TRBD2 (6 bases). Trimming pared 2 bases from V and 0 bases from J, leaving 8 bases between. CDR1 is GTSNPN and CDR2 is SVGIG in the germline V gene (reference sequence). The CDR3 length is 13 residues. CDR3 DNA: TGTGCCTGGAGTCACGGGAGCTCCTACGAGCAGTACTTC. This translates into CAWSHGSSYEQYF. The variable domain in full, with the rest retrieved from reference TRBV30 and TRBJ2-7, is SQTIHQWPATLVQPVGSPLSLECTVEGTSNPNLYWYRQAAGRGLQLLFYSVGIGQISSEVPQNLSASRPQDRQFILSSKKLLLSDSGFYLCAWSHGSSYEQYFGPGTRLTVT.

The CDR3 region is CASSFSAGAIGELFF. DNA of the CDR3: TGTGCCAGCAGTTTCTCCGCGGGAGCTATCGGGGAGCTGTTTTTT. The chain uses TRBV12-3 or TRBV12-4 and TRBJ2-2; 7 bases are shared with TRBD2. With 3 bases clipped from V and 7 bases from J, the junction kept 8 bases outside the gene matches. There are 15 residues in the CDR3.

The genes are TRBV6-5 and TRBJ2-7, with a possible D match to TRBD2 (7 bases). In germline, CDR1 is MNHEY, CDR2 SVGAGI. CDR3 length: 17 amino acids. Trimming took 0 bases from V and 0 from J, leaving 15 bases between them. The CDR3 nucleotides read TGTGCCAGCAGTTACTCAGGTGGGGGGGCCCTCTCCTACGAGCAGTACTTC. It encodes CASSYSGGGALSYEQYF.

This sequence joins TRBV9 and TRBJ2-7, with TRBD2 matching 14 bases. Losses at the gene ends were 4 bases for V and 7 bases for J; bases not matched to a gene: 7. CDR3 size: 15 residues. In germline, CDR1 is SGDLS, CDR2 YYNGEE. The CDR3 spells CASSSSGLAGEEQYF. The CDR3 DNA sequence: TGTGCCAGCAGCTCGTCGGGACTAGCGGGAGAAGAGCAGTACTTC. Variable domain in full (rest from reference TRBV9 and TRBJ2-7): DSGVTQTPKHLITATGQRVTLRCSPRSGDLSVYWYQQSLDQGLQFLIQYYNGEERAKGNILERFSAQQFPDLHSELNLSSLELGDSALYFCASSSSGLAGEEQYFGPGTRLTVT.

The gene calls are TRBV24-1 and TRBJ2-3; unclear D gene. Germline V gives CDR1 KGHDR, CDR2 SFDVKD. Trimming took 7 bases from V and 5 from J, leaving 9 bases between them. The CDR3 consists of 12 residues. CDR3: CATRGSQDTQYF. In DNA, the CDR3 is TGTGCCACCAGGGGGTCGCAAGATACGCAGTATTTT.

This clonotype appeared a few times. The chain recombines TRBV2 with TRBJ2-2, with TRBD2 matching 10 bases. The germline V gene has CDR1 SNHLY and CDR2 FYNNEI. J gave up 3 bases and V 6 bases, and 4 bases lay outside the gene matches. The CDR3 extends over 15 amino acids. CDR3 sequence reads: CASRLAGGYTGELFF. The DNA of the CDR3 is TGTGCCAGCAGATTAGCGGGGGGATACACCGGGGAGCTGTTTTTT.

This clonotype occurred a few times. The chain is built from TRBV19 and TRBJ2-3; TRBD2 agrees at 14 bases. Germline V gives CDR1 LNHDA, CDR2 SQIVND (reference sequence). Trimming removed 7 bases from V and 1 base from J; junction bases left unmatched: 1. CDR3 length: 15 residues. The CDR3 coding sequence is TGTGCCAGTAAGGGACTAGCGGGAGGCACAGATACGCAGTATTTT. This sequence encodes CASKGLAGGTDTQYF.

This clonotype occurred a few times. The chain combines TRBV29-1 with TRBJ2-2, with unresolved D. The V gene lost 4 bases and the J gene lost 0 bases, with 9 bases spanning the gap. The germline gives CDR1 SQVTM, CDR2 ANQGSEA. CDR3 length: 14 residues. The CDR3 bases are TGCAGCGTTGGGGTCGCGACGAACACCGGGGAGCTGTTTTTT. It translates to CSVGVATNTGELFF.

The V gene is TRBV5-1, the J gene TRBJ2-1; 7 bases agree with TRBD2. Germline-derived CDR1 and CDR2 are SGHRS and YFSETQ. With 6 bases clipped from V and 8 bases from J, the junction kept 11 bases outside the gene matches. This CDR3 contains 14 residues. The DNA for the CDR3 is TGCGCCAGCAATAGCGGGCCAGGGAGCGATGAGCAGTTCTTC. It translates to CASNSGPGSDEQFF.

This clonotype was counted between two and nine times. This chain uses TRBV11-3 with TRBJ2-7, with 7 bases that match TRBD2. Looked up from germline, CDR1 is SGHNT and CDR2 is YENEEA. CDR3 length: 15 residues. J lost 2 bases, V lost 1 base, and 5 bases had no gene match. The DNA of the CDR3 is TGTGCCAGCAGCTTAGCGGCGGGAGTTACCTACGAGCAGTACTTC. It is translated as CASSLAAGVTYEQYF. The entire variable domain, with the rest obtained from reference TRBV11-3 and TRBJ2-7, is as follows: EAGVVQSPRYKIIEKKQPVAFWCNPISGHNTLYWYLQNLGQGPELLIRYENEEAVDDSQLPKDRFSAERLKGVDSTLKIQPAELGDSAVYLCASSLAAGVTYEQYFGPGTRLTVT.

The sample holds a few counts of this clonotype. The chain carries TRBV7-3 and TRBJ2-1; tentatively, D is TRBD2 (7 bases). CDR1 is SGHTA and CDR2 is FQGTGA in the germline V gene. The germline V and J ends were trimmed by 5 bases and 5 bases, with 22 bases remaining between them. The CDR3 runs 17 residues. The CDR3 nucleotides are TGTGCCAGCAGCCCTACTTTAAGGCGGGGGCGGGACAATGAGCAGTTCTTC. Its translation is CASSPTLRRGRDNEQFF.

This clonotype occurred a few times. This rearrangement joins TRBV7-9 to TRBJ2-5; unclear D gene. The CDR3 runs to 16 residues. Trimming took off 0 bases at V and 4 bases at J, with 15 bases between the two ends. Germline CDR1 SEHNR, CDR2 FQNEAQ (reference sequence). The CDR3 loop reads CASSLALSQVGETQYF. DNA for the CDR3: TGTGCCAGCAGCTTAGCGCTCTCGCAGGTAGGAGAGACCCAGTACTTC.

This clonotype appeared a few times. CDR3 amino acids: CSALKTREGIYEQYF. CDR3 coding DNA: TGCAGTGCTCTGAAGACGCGGGAGGGAATCTACGAGCAGTACTTC. The V gene is TRBV20-1, the J gene TRBJ2-7; 9 nucleotides align to TRBD2. The CDR3 contains 15 residues. V lost 5 bases to trimming and J lost 3 bases; unmatched junction nucleotides: 11. The germline CDR1 and CDR2 sequences are DFQATT and SNEGSKA (reference sequence).

In its sample, this clonotype was seen a few times. The rearrangement joins TRBV9 to TRBJ2-1, with TRBD2 matching 7 bases. Unmatched junction bases numbered 7, after V lost 2 bases and J lost 8 bases. The CDR3 is 14 residues long. Germline assignment: CDR1 SGDLS and CDR2 YYNGEE. CDR3 sequence: CASSVEAGVDEQFF. CDR3 bases: TGTGCCAGCAGCGTCGAGGCGGGGGTCGATGAGCAGTTCTTC.

This chain links TRBV6-6 with TRBJ1-1, with unresolved D. Germline values: CDR1 MNHNY, CDR2 SVGAGI (reference sequence). The CDR3 is made up of 13 amino acids. The ends were cut back, 0 bases at V and 4 bases at J, with 6 bases in the middle. The CDR3 DNA sequence: TGTGCCAGCAGTTACTCTGGGATCACTGAAGCTTTCTTT. As protein: CASSYSGITEAFF.

This clonotype has a handful of counts. The rearrangement uses TRBV7-9 and TRBJ2-5; the D gene is possibly TRBD2 (5 bases). There are 15 residues in the CDR3. Germline CDR1 is SEHNR and CDR2 is FQNEAQ (reference sequence). V dropped 0 bases and J dropped 4 bases, with 12 bases sitting between them. The CDR3 region has the DNA TGTGCCAGCAGCTTAGCTTTGTCAAGCGGAGAGACCCAGTACTTC. It translates to CASSLALSSGETQYF.

The V and J genes are TRBV6-2 or TRBV6-3 and TRBJ1-1; D is uncertain. Trimming took 10 bases from V and 5 from J, leaving 11 bases between them. The CDR3 has 11 amino acids. Germline V gene lookup returns CDR1 MNHEY and CDR2 SVGEGT. The chain's CDR3 is CATGMGTEAFF. CDR3 bases: TGTGCCACAGGAATGGGGACTGAAGCTTTCTTT.

This sequence joins TRBV7-9 and TRBJ2-5, with a tentative D call TRBD2 (6 bases). Between the trimmed V and J ends, which lost 5 bases and 2 bases, there was a span of 15 bases. The CDR3 loop spans 15 amino acids. Germline V CDR1 and CDR2: SEHNR, FQNEAQ (reference sequence). CDR3 bases: TGTGCCAGCAGCCAAACCGCAGGACTACAAGAGACCCAGTACTTC. It encodes CASSQTAGLQETQYF.

The CDR3, as DNA: TGCAGTGCACCACCCGGGACAGGGAACACTGAAGCTTTCTTT. This codes for CSAPPGTGNTEAFF. The genes are TRBV20-1 and TRBJ1-1; TRBD1 agrees at 8 bases. The junction had 7 bases not matched to a gene; V was cut back by 6 bases and J by 1 base. The length of the CDR3 is 14 residues. Looked up from germline, CDR1 is DFQATT and CDR2 is SNEGSKA (reference sequence).

This clonotype was recorded only once. The chain links TRBV20-1 to TRBJ1-5; D unclear. Between the trimmed V and J ends, which lost 8 bases and 4 bases, there was a span of 15 bases. The germline V gene encodes CDR1 DFQATT and CDR2 SNEGSKA (reference sequence). The CDR3 covers 13 residues. In DNA form, the CDR3 reads TGCAGTCTCTGGGGAGGCGGGAATCAGCCCCAGCATTTT. This translates into CSLWGGGNQPQHF.

This clonotype has just a few counts. The chain is built from TRBV3-1 and TRBJ1-3, with a tentative D call TRBD1 (5 bases). Germline V gene data show CDR1 as LGHDT and CDR2 as YNNKEL (reference sequence). The length of the CDR3 is 15 residues. Trimming removed 4 bases at V and 0 bases at J, with 10 bases between. The CDR3 sequence is CASSPRQTSGNTIYF. In DNA form, the CDR3 reads TGTGCCAGCAGCCCACGACAGACCTCTGGAAACACCATATATTTT.